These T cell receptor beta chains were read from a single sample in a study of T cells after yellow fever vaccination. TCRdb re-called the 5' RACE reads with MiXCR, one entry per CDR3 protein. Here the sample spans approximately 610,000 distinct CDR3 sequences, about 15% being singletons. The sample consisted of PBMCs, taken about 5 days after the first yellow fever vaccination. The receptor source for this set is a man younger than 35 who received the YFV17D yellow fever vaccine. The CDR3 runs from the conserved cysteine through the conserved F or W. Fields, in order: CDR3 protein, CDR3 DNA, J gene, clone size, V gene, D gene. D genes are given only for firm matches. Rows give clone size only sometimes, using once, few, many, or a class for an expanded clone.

CDR3 protein: CASSFHRAEQYF
CDR3 DNA: TGTGCCAGCAGCTTTCACAGGGCCGAGCAGTACTTC
J gene: TRBJ2-7
clone size: -
V gene: TRBV5-4
D gene: -

CDR3 protein: CASSPPGQVNTEAFF
CDR3 DNA: TGTGCCAGCAGCCCACCGGGACAGGTGAACACTGAAGCTTTCTTT
J gene: TRBJ1-1
clone size: -
V gene: TRBV13
D gene: TRBD1

CDR3 protein: CASSLRTGSGEQYF
CDR3 DNA: TGCGCCAGCAGCTTGCGGACAGGGTCAGGCGAGCAGTACTTC
J gene: TRBJ2-7
clone size: few
V gene: TRBV5-1
D gene: TRBD1

CDR3 protein: CASSQENGAIDEQFF
CDR3 DNA: TGCGCCAGCAGCCAAGAGAACGGGGCCATCGATGAGCAGTTCTTC
J gene: TRBJ2-1
clone size: few
V gene: TRBV4-3
D gene: -

CDR3 protein: CASSFAGGFETQYF
CDR3 DNA: TGTGCCAGCAGCTTTGCAGGGGGTTTTGAGACCCAGTACTTC
J gene: TRBJ2-5
clone size: few
V gene: TRBV5-6
D gene: TRBD1

CDR3 protein: CASSLDGRGLQETQYF
CDR3 DNA: TGCGCCAGCAGCTTGGACGGGAGGGGCCTCCAAGAGACCCAGTACTTC
J gene: TRBJ2-5
clone size: -
V gene: TRBV5-1
D gene: TRBD2

CDR3 protein: CASSLGVASGGQETQCF
CDR3 DNA: TGTGCCAGCAGCTTAGGTGTGGCTAGCGGGGGGCAAGAGACCCAGTGCTTC
J gene: TRBJ2-5
clone size: -
V gene: TRBV7-2
D gene: TRBD2

CDR3 protein: CASSLRSGELFF
CDR3 DNA: TGTGCCAGCAGCTTAAGATCCGGGGAGCTGTTTTTT
J gene: TRBJ2-2
clone size: many
V gene: TRBV7-8
D gene: -

CDR3 protein: CASSLTQGSGKETQYF
CDR3 DNA: TGCGCCAGCAGCTTAACCCAGGGGAGTGGGAAAGAGACCCAGTACTTC
J gene: TRBJ2-5
clone size: few
V gene: TRBV5-1
D gene: -

CDR3 protein: CASSRQGPPNNEQFF
CDR3 DNA: TGTGCCAGCAGTCGACAGGGGCCGCCTAACAATGAGCAGTTCTTC
J gene: TRBJ2-1
clone size: -
V gene: TRBV6-2/TRBV6-3
D gene: TRBD1